Shown below are 21 T cell receptor beta chains from a single sample sequenced in a study of long-term antiretroviral therapy in people with HIV. The libraries were made with immunoSEQ v3.0 at survey level. The table came from immunoSEQ multiplex PCR; TCRdb's copy has only in-frame clones and leaves some out. The table lists roughly 30,000 clones, 80% to 90% of them singletons. Sequences were derived from unsorted PBMCs, sampled 0.8 years before starting antiretroviral therapy. These receptors all stem from a young man with HIV.

There are a few counts of this clone. The chain joins TRBV2 to TRBJ1-1; D gene unclear. CDR1 and CDR2 from the germline V gene are SNHLY and FYNNEI. Trimming pared 9 bases from V and 10 bases from J, leaving 9 bases between. The CDR3 is 9 residues long. Here the CDR3 DNA reads TGTGCCAGGTCTTCGGGAGCTTTCTTT. Translating gives CARSSGAFF. The full variable domain, its missing parts supplied by reference TRBV2 and TRBJ1-1, is EPEVTQTPSHQVTQMGQEVILRCVPISNHLYFYWYRQILGQKVEFLVSFYNNEISEKSEIFDDQFSVERPDGSNFTLKIRSTKLEDSAMYFCARSSGAFFGQGTRLTVV.

This clone occurred once. This chain connects TRBV6-5 to TRBJ2-7; a weak D match, TRBD2 (5 bases). Germline V gives CDR1 MNHEY, CDR2 SVGAGI. Trimming took 6 bases from V and 6 from J, leaving 12 bases between them. The CDR3 sequence is 12 residues long. CDR3 nucleotide sequence: TGTGCCAGCAGCCGGGGTGGGCTCGAGCAGTACTTC. This gives the protein CASSRGGLEQYF.

The genes are TRBV10-2 and TRBJ2-2; D gene ambiguous. The germline CDR1 and CDR2 sequences are WSHSY and SAAADI. The CDR3 spans 14 residues. The V gene lost 0 bases and the J gene lost 3 bases, with 5 bases spanning the gap. CDR3 DNA sequence: TGCGCCAGCAGTGAGTCCCTGGACACCGGGGAGCTGTTTTTT. Its protein product is CASSESLDTGELFF.

V usage is TRBV7-9 and J usage is TRBJ2-1; D is unresolved. The CDR3 loop spans 11 amino acids. V was shortened by 5 bases and J by 8 bases, with 7 bases between the two germline ends. Germline V gene sequence: CDR1 SEHNR, CDR2 FQNEAQ (reference sequence). The CDR3 is CASSPLDEQFF. The CDR3, as DNA: TGTGCCAGCAGCCCTCTCGATGAGCAGTTCTTC.

The chain recombines TRBV14 with TRBJ2-7; the match to TRBD1 covers 7 bases. J gave up 4 bases and V 0 bases, and 6 bases lay outside the gene matches. Germline V gene sequence: CDR1 SGHDN, CDR2 FVKESK. CDR3 length: 15 residues. Written as DNA, the CDR3 is TGTGCCAGCAGCCAAGAATCAGGGGGTCTGTACGAGCAGTACTTC. This codes for CASSQESGGLYEQYF.

The rearrangement uses TRBV4-1 and TRBJ1-1; D is uncertain. Germline V CDR1 and CDR2: MGHRA, YSYEKL. Deletions cut 0 bases from V and 0 bases from J, with 14 bases between. This CDR3 contains 17 residues. The CDR3 nucleotides are TGCGCCAGCAGCCAAGATACGACCGAAACACTGAACACTGAAGCTTTCTTT. This sequence encodes CASSQDTTETLNTEAFF.

The chain is built from TRBV11-2 and TRBJ2-7, with no clear D. The CDR3 totals 15 residues. V was cut by 4 bases and J by 0 bases, with 13 bases left in between. Looked up from germline, CDR1 is SGHAT and CDR2 is FQNNGV. The DNA for the CDR3 is TGTGCCAGCAGCTCCCTGTACAAACCCTCCTACGAGCAGTACTTC. It specifies CASSSLYKPSYEQYF.

CDR3 loop: CASRRGTGELFF. The CDR3, as DNA: TGTGCCAGCAGAAGGGGCACCGGGGAGCTGTTTTTT. The chain links TRBV5-5 to TRBJ2-2; TRBD1 might be the D (5 bases). This CDR3 spans 12 amino acids. CDR1 SGHKS and CDR2 YYEKEE come from the germline V gene (reference sequence). V lost 5 bases, J lost 4 bases, and 6 bases lay in between.

The CDR3 DNA sequence: TGTGCCTGGAGAAAGTCCCACGGGTTTGGGGACACCATATATTTT. Encoded protein: CAWRKSHGFGDTIYF. This chain links TRBV30 with TRBJ1-3, with no clear D. V was clipped by 3 bases and J by 8 bases, with 20 bases between them. The CDR3 is 15 amino acids. CDR1 and CDR2 from the germline V gene are GTSNPN and SVGIG (reference sequence).

The J gene is TRBJ2-7, the V gene TRBV5-1; D may be TRBD2 (5 bases). The CDR3 covers 14 residues. Germline-derived CDR1 and CDR2 are SGHRS and YFSETQ. V shed 6 bases and J shed 4 bases, with 17 bases lying between them. CDR3 DNA: TGCGCCAGCACCGCGGCGGGTAGCCAGTACGAGCAGTACTTC. Its protein product is CASTAAGSQYEQYF.

The rearrangement uses TRBV19 and TRBJ2-1, with 7 bases matching TRBD1. Germline V gives CDR1 LNHDA, CDR2 SQIVND (reference sequence). The CDR3 is 15 amino acids. Trimming at V came to 0 bases and at J to 5 bases, leaving 4 bases not matched to a gene. The CDR3 coding sequence is TGTGCCAGTAGTATAGATGAGACAGGGAACAATGAGCAGTTCTTC. Translation gives CASSIDETGNNEQFF.

The chain couples TRBV4-3 to TRBJ2-1; TRBD2 matches 9 bases. Germline V CDR1 and CDR2: LGHNA, YSLEER. V shed 3 bases and J 4 bases; nucleotides not matched to a gene: 10. The CDR3 covers 17 residues. The CDR3 protein is CASSHSYSGGPYNEQFF. DNA of the CDR3: TGCGCCAGCAGCCACTCTTACAGCGGGGGGCCTTACAATGAGCAGTTCTTC.

In this sample, this clone turned up once. The J gene is TRBJ1-6, the V gene TRBV6-1; 9 bases are shared with TRBD1. Germline V CDR1 and CDR2: MNHNS, SASEGT. This CDR3 has 15 residues. V shed 7 bases and J 8 bases; nucleotides not matched to a gene: 9. CDR3 sequence reads: CASTVGTGFDSPLHF. As DNA, the CDR3 is TGTGCCAGCACTGTCGGGACAGGGTTTGATTCACCCCTCCACTTT.

The chain employs TRBV15 and TRBJ1-1, with 11 bases matching TRBD1. Germline V gives CDR1 LNHNV, CDR2 YYDKDF (reference sequence). The CDR3 covers 16 residues. V gave up 3 bases and J gave up 4 bases; unmatched junction bases: 7. The chain's CDR3 is CATSSPGQGAFTEAFF. The CDR3 nucleotides read TGTGCCACCAGCAGTCCCGGACAGGGGGCTTTCACTGAAGCTTTCTTT.

V is TRBV29-1 and J is TRBJ2-3; D is unresolved. The germline V gene encodes CDR1 SQVTM and CDR2 ANQGSEA. The CDR3 covers 14 residues. V lost 2 bases to trimming and J lost 2 bases, with 11 bases between them. The CDR3 DNA is TGCAGCGTTGAAACTCCCCCCCTCACAGATACGCAGTATTTT. Translation gives CSVETPPLTDTQYF.

Written as DNA, the CDR3 is TGTGCCAGCAGCGTAGTCGGGCAGGAAACAGATACGCAGTATTTT. Protein: CASSVVGQETDTQYF. This chain links TRBV9 with TRBJ2-3; D call uncertain. Trimming took off 0 bases at V and 3 bases at J, with 11 bases between the two ends. CDR3 length: 15 residues. Germline V CDR1 and CDR2: SGDLS, YYNGEE.

CDR3 bases: TGTGCCAGTAGTACCCCTCAACGGACAGGGGGAAGCTACACCTTC. Amino acids: CASSTPQRTGGSYTF. The chain employs TRBV19 and TRBJ1-2; 10 nucleotides match TRBD1. Germline V CDR1 and CDR2: LNHDA, SQIVND (reference sequence). The V segment lost 4 bases and the J segment 9 bases; nucleotides outside the gene matches: 11. The CDR3 runs 15 residues.

The CDR3 loop reads CSLRRSDTQYF. In DNA form, the CDR3 reads TGCAGTCTCAGGCGTTCAGATACGCAGTATTTT. The V gene is TRBV20-1, the J gene TRBJ2-3; D unresolved. The CDR3 has 11 residues. CDR1 is DFQATT and CDR2 is SNEGSKA in the germline V gene (reference sequence). Trimming took 8 bases from V and 4 from J, leaving 10 bases between them.

The rearrangement uses TRBV7-9 and TRBJ2-7; no definite D call. CDR3 length: 14 amino acids. The germline V gene has CDR1 SEHNR and CDR2 FQNEAQ (reference sequence). Trimming took 6 bases from V and 4 from J, leaving 16 bases between them. CDR3 in amino acids: CASRGSVGGYEQYF. In DNA, the CDR3 is TGTGCCAGCAGAGGGTCAGTGGGTGGGTACGAGCAGTACTTC.

The V gene is TRBV7-8, the J gene TRBJ1-1; D remains ambiguous. Germline CDR1 is SGHVS and CDR2 is FQNEAQ. The length of the CDR3 is 13 residues. Trimming left V 1 base short and J 1 base short, with 4 bases between. CDR3 sequence reads: CASSLGQNTEAFF. The CDR3 bases are TGTGCCAGCAGCTTAGGCCAGAACACTGAAGCTTTCTTT.

The CDR3 DNA sequence: TGTGCCAGCAGCGTAGCTTCGGCCCAGGGCTACACCTTC. It encodes CASSVASAQGYTF. This chain uses TRBV9 with TRBJ1-2; D ambiguous. The CDR3 length is 13 residues. CDR1 SGDLS and CDR2 YYNGEE come from the germline V gene. Between the trimmed V and J ends, which lost 0 bases and 8 bases, there was a span of 11 bases.